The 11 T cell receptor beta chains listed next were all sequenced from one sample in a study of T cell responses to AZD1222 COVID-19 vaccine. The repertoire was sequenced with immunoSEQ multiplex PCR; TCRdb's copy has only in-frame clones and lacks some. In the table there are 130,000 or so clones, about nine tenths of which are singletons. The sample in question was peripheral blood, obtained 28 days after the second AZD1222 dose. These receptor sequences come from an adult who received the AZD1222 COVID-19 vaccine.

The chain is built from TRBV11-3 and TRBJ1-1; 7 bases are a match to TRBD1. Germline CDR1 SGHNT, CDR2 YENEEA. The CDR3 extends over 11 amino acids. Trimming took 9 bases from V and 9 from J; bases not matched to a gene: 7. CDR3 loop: CASSQGDQAFF. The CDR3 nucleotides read TGTGCCAGTTCCCAGGGGGACCAAGCTTTCTTT.

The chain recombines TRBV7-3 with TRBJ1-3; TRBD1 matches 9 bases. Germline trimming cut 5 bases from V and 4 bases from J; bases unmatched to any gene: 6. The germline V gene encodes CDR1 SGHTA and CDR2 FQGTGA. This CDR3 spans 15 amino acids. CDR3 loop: CASSADRGWGNTIYF. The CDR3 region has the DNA TGTGCCAGCAGCGCAGACAGGGGGTGGGGAAACACCATATATTTT.

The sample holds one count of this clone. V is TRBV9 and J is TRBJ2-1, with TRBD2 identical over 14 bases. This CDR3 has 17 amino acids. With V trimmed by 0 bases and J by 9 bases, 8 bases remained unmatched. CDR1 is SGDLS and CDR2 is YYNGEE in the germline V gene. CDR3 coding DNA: TGTGCCAGCAGCGTAGGGGCGACTAGCGGGAGGGCCGGTGAGCAGTTCTTC. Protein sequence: CASSVGATSGRAGEQFF.

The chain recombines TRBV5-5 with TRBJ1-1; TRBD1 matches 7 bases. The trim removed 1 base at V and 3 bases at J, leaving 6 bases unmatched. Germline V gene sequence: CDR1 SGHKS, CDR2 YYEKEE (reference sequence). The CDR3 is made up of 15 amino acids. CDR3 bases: TGTGCCAGCAGCTTGTTCGGTCAGGGGGACACTGAAGCTTTCTTT. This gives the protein CASSLFGQGDTEAFF.

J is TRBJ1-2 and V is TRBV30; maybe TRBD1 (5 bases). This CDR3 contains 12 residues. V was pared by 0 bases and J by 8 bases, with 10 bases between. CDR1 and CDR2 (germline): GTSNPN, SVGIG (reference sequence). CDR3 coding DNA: TGTGCCTGGAGTGTATGGGGGATCGGCTACACCTTC. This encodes CAWSVWGIGYTF.

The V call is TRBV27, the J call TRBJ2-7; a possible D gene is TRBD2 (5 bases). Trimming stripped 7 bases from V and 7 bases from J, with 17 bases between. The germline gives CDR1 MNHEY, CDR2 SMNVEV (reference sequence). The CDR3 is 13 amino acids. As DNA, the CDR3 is TGTGCCAGCACCAATTCCTTTTCGGGGGAGCAGTACTTC. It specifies CASTNSFSGEQYF.

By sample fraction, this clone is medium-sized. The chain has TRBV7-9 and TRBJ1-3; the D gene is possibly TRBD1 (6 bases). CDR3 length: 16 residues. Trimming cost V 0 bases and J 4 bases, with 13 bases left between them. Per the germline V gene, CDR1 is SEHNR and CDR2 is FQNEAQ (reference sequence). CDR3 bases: TGTGCCAGCAGCTTAGCGTCAGGCCAGGGGGGAAACACCATATATTTT. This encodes CASSLASGQGGNTIYF.

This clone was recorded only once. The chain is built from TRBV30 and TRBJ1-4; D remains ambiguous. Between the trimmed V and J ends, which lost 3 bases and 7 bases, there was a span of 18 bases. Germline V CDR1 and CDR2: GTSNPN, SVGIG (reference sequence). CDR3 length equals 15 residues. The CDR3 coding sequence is TGTGCCTGGAGCTTACGACCCTCCGGCGGTGAAAAACTGTTTTTT. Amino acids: CAWSLRPSGGEKLFF.

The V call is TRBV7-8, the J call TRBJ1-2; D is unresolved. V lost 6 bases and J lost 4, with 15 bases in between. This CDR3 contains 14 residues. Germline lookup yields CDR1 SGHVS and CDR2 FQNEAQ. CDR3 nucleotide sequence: TGTGCCAGCAGTCCCGGATTCGGGCTCTATGGCTACACCTTC. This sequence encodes CASSPGFGLYGYTF.

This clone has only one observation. The CDR3 reads CASPEGAGANVLTF. The CDR3 coding sequence is TGTGCCAGCCCCGAAGGTGCTGGGGCCAACGTCCTGACTTTC. The chain is built from TRBV7-9 and TRBJ2-6, with no clear D. Looked up from germline, CDR1 is SEHNR and CDR2 is FQNEAQ (reference sequence). V gave up 8 bases and J gave up 2 bases, with 10 bases separating them. CDR3 length equals 14 residues.

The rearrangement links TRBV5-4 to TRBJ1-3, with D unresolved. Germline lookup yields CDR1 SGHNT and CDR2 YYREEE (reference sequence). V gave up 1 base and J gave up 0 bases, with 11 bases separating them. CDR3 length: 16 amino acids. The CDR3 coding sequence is TGTGCCAGCAGCTTGATGAGGCCAGACTCTGGAAACACCATATATTTT. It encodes CASSLMRPDSGNTIYF.